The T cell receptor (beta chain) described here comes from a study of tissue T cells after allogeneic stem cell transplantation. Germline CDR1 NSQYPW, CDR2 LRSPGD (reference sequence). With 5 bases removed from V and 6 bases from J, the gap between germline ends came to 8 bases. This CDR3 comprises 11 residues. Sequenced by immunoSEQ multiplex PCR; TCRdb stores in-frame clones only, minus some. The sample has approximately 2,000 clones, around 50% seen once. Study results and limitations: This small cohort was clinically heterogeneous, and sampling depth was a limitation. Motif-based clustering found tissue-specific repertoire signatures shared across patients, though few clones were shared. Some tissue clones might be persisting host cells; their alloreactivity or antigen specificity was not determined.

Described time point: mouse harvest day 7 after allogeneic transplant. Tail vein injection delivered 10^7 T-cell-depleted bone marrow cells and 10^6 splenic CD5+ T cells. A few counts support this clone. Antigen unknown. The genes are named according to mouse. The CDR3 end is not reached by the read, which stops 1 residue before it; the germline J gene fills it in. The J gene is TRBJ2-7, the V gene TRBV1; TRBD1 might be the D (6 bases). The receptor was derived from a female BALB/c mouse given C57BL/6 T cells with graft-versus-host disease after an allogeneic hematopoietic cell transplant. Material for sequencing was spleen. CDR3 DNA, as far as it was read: TGCACCTGCAGTCACAGGGTTGAACAGTAC. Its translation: CTCSHRVEQY. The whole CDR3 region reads CTCSHRVEQYF.